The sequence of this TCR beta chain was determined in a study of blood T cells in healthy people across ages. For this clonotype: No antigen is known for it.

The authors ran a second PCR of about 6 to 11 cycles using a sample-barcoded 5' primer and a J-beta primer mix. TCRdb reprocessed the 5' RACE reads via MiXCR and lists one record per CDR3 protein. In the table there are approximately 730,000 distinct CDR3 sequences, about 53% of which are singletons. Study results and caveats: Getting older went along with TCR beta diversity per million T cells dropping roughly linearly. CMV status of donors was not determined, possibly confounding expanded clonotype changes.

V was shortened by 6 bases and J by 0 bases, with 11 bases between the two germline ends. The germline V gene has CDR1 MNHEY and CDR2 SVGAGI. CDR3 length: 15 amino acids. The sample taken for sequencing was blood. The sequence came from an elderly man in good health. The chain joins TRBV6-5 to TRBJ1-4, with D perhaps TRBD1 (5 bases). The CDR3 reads CASSSGHPTNEKLFF. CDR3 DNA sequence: TGTGCCAGCAGCTCCGGACACCCAACTAATGAAAAACTGTTTTTT.